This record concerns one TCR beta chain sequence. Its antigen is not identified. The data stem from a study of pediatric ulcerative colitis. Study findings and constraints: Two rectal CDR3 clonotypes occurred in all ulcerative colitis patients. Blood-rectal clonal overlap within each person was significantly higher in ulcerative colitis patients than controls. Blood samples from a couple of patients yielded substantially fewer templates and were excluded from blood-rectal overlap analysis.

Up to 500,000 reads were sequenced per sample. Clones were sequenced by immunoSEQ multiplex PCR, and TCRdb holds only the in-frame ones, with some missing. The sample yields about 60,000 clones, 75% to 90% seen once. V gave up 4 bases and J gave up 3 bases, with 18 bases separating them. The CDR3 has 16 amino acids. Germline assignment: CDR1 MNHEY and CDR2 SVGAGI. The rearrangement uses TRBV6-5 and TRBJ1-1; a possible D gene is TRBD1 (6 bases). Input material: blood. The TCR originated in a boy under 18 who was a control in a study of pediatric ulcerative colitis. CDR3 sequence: CASSSRGGRLDTEAFF. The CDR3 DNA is TGTGCCAGCAGTTCCCGCGGGGGGCGTCTAGACACTGAAGCTTTCTTT.